The rows below give T cell receptor beta chains drawn from one sample of a study of T cell repertoires in cytomegalovirus infection. TCRdb recomputed calls from the reads with MiXCR, one row per CDR3 protein. The sample records 680,000 or so distinct CDR3 sequences, about 40% being singletons. The source material was PBMCs. The receptor source for this set is a human donor in good health (CMV status not recorded). Some clones in this sample may be carry-over from other donors' samples. Both conserved end residues are part of each CDR3. The D gene is left open where the match is weak. Rows give clone size only sometimes, using once, few, many, or a class for an expanded clone.

v_call	d_call	j_call	clone_size	cdr3_aa	cdr3_nt
TRBV7-6	NA	TRBJ1-2	few	CASSLHQGQANYGYTF	TGTGCCAGCAGCCTCCATCAGGGACAAGCTAACTATGGCTACACCTTC
TRBV11-2	TRBD2	TRBJ2-7	NA	CASSLDGSGVGVWYEQYF	TGTGCCAGCAGCTTAGACGGTAGCGGGGTGGGGGTGTGGTACGAGCAGTACTTC
TRBV7-9	NA	TRBJ2-5	NA	CASSLKWDDSQETQYF	TGTGCCAGCAGCTTAAAATGGGACGACTCCCAAGAGACCCAGTACTTC
TRBV9	NA	TRBJ1-2	few	CASSVEGFGYTF	TGTGCCAGCAGCGTCGAGGGTTTTGGCTACACCTTC
TRBV7-3	NA	TRBJ1-1	NA	CASSLGRGGAEAFF	TGTGCCAGCAGCTTAGGCAGGGGCGGCGCTGAAGCTTTCTTT
TRBV7-2	NA	TRBJ2-1	many	CASRFDISSYNEQFF	TGTGCCAGCAGGTTTGACATCAGCTCCTACAATGAGCAGTTCTTC
TRBV6-8	NA	TRBJ2-3	once	CASTRTATDTQYF	TGTGCCAGCACCCGGACAGCTACAGATACGCAGTATTTT
TRBV27	NA	TRBJ2-1	once	CASSFEPRQGSREFF	TGTGCCAGCAGTTTTGAGCCCCGGCAGGGCTCCAGAGAGTTCTTC
TRBV5-4	NA	TRBJ2-3	few	CASSQAGTSTDTQYF	TGTGCCAGCAGCCAGGCCGGAACTAGCACAGATACGCAGTATTTT
TRBV7-9	TRBD1	TRBJ1-1	NA	CSSSLGQGNTEAFF	TGTTCCAGCAGCTTAGGACAGGGGAACACGGAAGCTTTCTTT
TRBV7-2	NA	TRBJ2-7	NA	CASSSRARYEQYF	TGTGCCAGCAGCTCCCGGGCTCGATACGAGCAGTACTTC
TRBV28	NA	TRBJ1-1	NA	CASREGRGRAEAFF	TGTGCCAGCAGGGAGGGGCGGGGGCGGGCTGAAGCTTTCTTT
TRBV7-6	NA	TRBJ2-7	many	CASSLAQVYEQYF	TGTGCCAGCAGCTTAGCACAGGTCTACGAGCAGTACTTC
TRBV2	TRBD1	TRBJ2-5	NA	CASRRDRTQETQYF	TGTGCCAGCAGAAGGGACAGGACCCAAGAGACCCAGTACTTC
TRBV18	NA	TRBJ1-1	NA	CASSPKGLNTEAFF	TGTGCCAGCTCACCAAAGGGCTTGAACACTGAAGCTTTCTTT
TRBV20-1	NA	TRBJ1-1	once	CSARQIMNTEAFF	TGCAGTGCCCGTCAGATCATGAACACTGAAGCTTTCTTT
TRBV7-2	NA	TRBJ2-5	NA	CASNVVQGLSDTQYF	TGTGCCAGCAACGTGGTACAGGGTCTTTCAGATACCCAGTACTTC
TRBV27	TRBD2	TRBJ2-3	few	CASSLGTSGRAEADTQYF	TGTGCCAGCAGTCTGGGGACTAGCGGGAGGGCGGAGGCAGATACGCAGTATTTT